A single sample gave rise to the 29 T cell receptor beta chains below, sequenced in a study of blood T cell repertoires in COVID-19. Data came from immunoSEQ multiplex PCR; TCRdb stores just in-frame clones and leaves some out. The sample lists roughly 190,000 clones, roughly 92% occurring once. Sample: peripheral blood. The receptors stem from a man aged 25 to 40 with COVID-19, enrolled during active disease.

The chain carries TRBV7-9 and TRBJ1-2, with TRBD1 matching over 8 bases. The CDR3 contains 12 residues. The junction had 6 bases not matched to a gene; V was cut back by 7 bases and J by 8 bases. Germline CDR1 SEHNR, CDR2 FQNEAQ (reference sequence). The CDR3 DNA reads TGTGCCAGCACCGTGGACAGGGACGGCTACACCTTC. It yields the protein CASTVDRDGYTF.

CDR3 sequence reads: CASAGGAQETQYF. The CDR3 nucleotides read TGTGCCAGCGCGGGGGGGGCCCAAGAGACCCAGTACTTC. The genes are TRBV3-1 (or the pseudogene TRBV3-2) and TRBJ2-5; 9 nucleotides align to TRBD2. Germline V gene sequence: CDR1 LGHDT, CDR2 YNNKEL (reference sequence). The V segment lost 8 bases and the J segment 1 base; nucleotides outside the gene matches: 2. The CDR3 length is 13 residues.

The chain joins TRBV3-1 (or the pseudogene TRBV3-2) to TRBJ2-5; TRBD2 aligns across 12 bases. CDR3 size: 15 residues. CDR1 is LGHDT, CDR2 YNNKEL, per germline (reference sequence). After removal of 4 bases from V and 5 bases from J, the junction contained 5 bases not matched to a gene. CDR3 in amino acids: CASSLRTSGEETQYF. The CDR3 region has the DNA TGTGCCAGCAGCCTCCGGACTAGCGGGGAGGAGACCCAGTACTTC.

This chain connects TRBV3-1 (or the pseudogene TRBV3-2) to TRBJ1-5, with TRBD1 matching over 7 bases. Trimming removed 6 bases from V and 7 bases from J; junction bases left unmatched: 12. Per the germline V gene, CDR1 is LGHDT and CDR2 is YNNKEL (reference sequence). This CDR3 is 15 amino acids long. The CDR3 is CASSPTGQGDQPQHF. CDR3 sequence (DNA): TGTGCCAGCAGTCCAACCGGGCAGGGGGACCAGCCCCAGCATTTT.

This rearrangement joins TRBV14 to TRBJ2-3; maybe TRBD2 (6 bases). Germline lookup yields CDR1 SGHDN and CDR2 FVKESK. This CDR3 comprises 14 residues. Trimming removed 6 bases from V and 0 bases from J, with 10 bases in between. The CDR3 loop is CASRSGVSTDTQYF. In DNA, the CDR3 is TGTGCCAGCAGGTCGGGGGTCAGCACAGATACGCAGTATTTT.

This chain joins TRBV6-5 and TRBJ1-1, with D maybe TRBD1 (5 bases). The germline V gene encodes CDR1 MNHEY and CDR2 SVGAGI. Trimming removed 5 bases from V and 1 base from J, with 8 bases in between. CDR3 size: 13 residues. The chain's CDR3 is CASSRQPNTEAFF. CDR3 bases: TGTGCCAGCAGTCGACAGCCGAACACTGAAGCTTTCTTT.

This chain joins TRBV2 and TRBJ2-7, with 11 bases lining up with TRBD1. The CDR3 extends over 14 amino acids. The germline gives CDR1 SNHLY, CDR2 FYNNEI. With 6 bases clipped from V and 4 bases from J, the junction kept 5 bases outside the gene matches. The CDR3 region is CASRGTGGRYEQYF. The CDR3 bases are TGTGCCAGCAGGGGGACAGGGGGGAGGTACGAGCAGTACTTC.

J is TRBJ1-4 and V is TRBV6-5; D remains unclear. Trimming took off 2 bases at V and 0 bases at J, with 10 bases between the two ends. The CDR3 sequence is 16 residues long. The germline V gene encodes CDR1 MNHEY and CDR2 SVGAGI. CDR3: CASSYAAFATNEKLFF. The CDR3 nucleotides read TGTGCCAGCAGTTACGCGGCTTTTGCAACTAATGAAAAACTGTTTTTT.

Worth noting for this clone: A read error is likely, as this CDR3 ends without the conserved phenylalanine or tryptophan. It is unclear where the CDR3 begins or ends on the DNA, so no DNA is shown, and the CDR3 is as TCRdb lists it. The rearrangement uses TRBV15 and TRBJ1-1; the table's TRBD1 call for D was not verified on the DNA. CDR1 is LNHNV, CDR2 YYDKDF, per germline (reference sequence). The CDR3 extends over 13 residues, inclusive of both ends. The CDR3 loop reads CATSRGGGQAPSL.

This chain links TRBV6-5 with TRBJ1-3; 8 nucleotides agree with TRBD1. The germline V gene encodes CDR1 MNHEY and CDR2 SVGAGI. CDR3 size: 15 residues. V shed 6 bases, J shed 0 bases, and the junction held 4 bases outside the gene matches. This chain's CDR3 is CASSDRGNSGNTIYF. As DNA, the CDR3 is TGTGCCAGCAGCGACAGGGGCAACTCTGGAAACACCATATATTTT.

This clone was seen only once. This chain joins TRBV11-2 and TRBJ1-1; 9 nucleotides line up with TRBD1. The CDR3 totals 18 residues. Germline V lookup: CDR1 SGHAT, CDR2 FQNNGV. Trimming at V came to 4 bases and at J to 5 bases, leaving 17 bases not matched to a gene. CDR3 amino acids: CASSSISGRDRAKTEAFF. In nucleotides, the CDR3 is TGTGCCAGCAGCTCAATAAGTGGCCGGGACAGGGCAAAAACTGAAGCTTTCTTT.

The CDR3 loop reads CASSPAGTRQETQYF. The DNA for the CDR3 is TGTGCCAGCAGCCCCGCGGGGACTAGACAAGAGACCCAGTACTTC. This chain joins TRBV7-7 and TRBJ2-5; 8 positions match TRBD2. This CDR3 contains 15 residues. The V gene end was trimmed by 5 bases and the J gene end by 2 bases; junction bases not matched to a gene: 7. Germline CDR1 and CDR2: SSHAT and FNYEAQ (reference sequence).

The genes are TRBV7-9 and TRBJ1-1, with 7 bases fitting TRBD1. CDR1 is SEHNR, CDR2 FQNEAQ, per germline (reference sequence). With 4 bases clipped from V and 7 bases from J, the junction kept 6 bases outside the gene matches. The CDR3 length is 13 residues. The CDR3 DNA is TGTGCCAGCAGCTCCGCAGGGGGGATTGAAGCTTTCTTT. Translating gives CASSSAGGIEAFF. Full variable domain (rest looked up from reference TRBV7-9 and TRBJ1-1): DTGVSQNPRHKITKRGQNVTFRCDPISEHNRLYWYRQTLGQGPEFLTYFQNEAQLEKSRLLSDRFSAERPKGSFSTLEIQRTEQGDSAMYLCASSSAGGIEAFFGQGTRLTVV.

This rearrangement joins TRBV5-1 to TRBJ2-5; 9 bases match TRBD2. Germline CDR1 is SGHRS and CDR2 is YFSETQ. This CDR3 is built from 15 residues. J lost 1 base, V lost 5 bases, and 6 bases had no gene match. The CDR3 spells CASSPGTSLQETQYF. As DNA, the CDR3 is TGCGCCAGCAGTCCCGGGACTAGCCTCCAAGAGACCCAGTACTTC. Looking up the rest from reference TRBV5-1 and TRBJ2-5 gives the full variable domain: KAGVTQTPRYLIKTRGQQVTLSCSPISGHRSVSWYQQTPGQGLQFLFEYFSETQRNKGNFPGRFSGRQFSNSRSEMNVSTLELGDSALYLCASSPGTSLQETQYFGPGTRLLVL.

V and J are TRBV6-6 and TRBJ1-5; 7 bases fit TRBD1. This CDR3 spans 13 amino acids. From germline, CDR1 is MNHNY and CDR2 SVGAGI (reference sequence). The CDR3 protein is CAVGQTSNQPQHF. The CDR3 nucleotides are TGTGCAGTGGGACAGACAAGCAATCAGCCCCAGCATTTT.

The gene calls are TRBV19 and TRBJ2-1; 10 nucleotides match TRBD2. J gave up 10 bases and V 7 bases, and 7 bases lay outside the gene matches. This CDR3 comprises 13 residues. In germline, CDR1 is LNHDA, CDR2 SQIVND (reference sequence). The CDR3: CASTSLAGAEQFF. The DNA of the CDR3 is TGTGCCAGTACAAGTCTAGCGGGGGCCGAGCAGTTCTTC.

The chain employs TRBV27 and TRBJ2-2, with a possible D match to TRBD2 (5 bases). In germline, CDR1 is MNHEY, CDR2 SMNVEV (reference sequence). The CDR3 runs 16 residues. V gave up 6 bases and J gave up 3 bases, with 17 bases separating them. The CDR3 DNA reads as TGTGCCAGCAGGAGGTTAGCCAGCGGCGACACCGGGGAGCTGTTTTTT. Its protein product is CASRRLASGDTGELFF.

The sample holds one count of this clone. The chain joins TRBV27 to TRBJ2-5, with 13 bases matching TRBD2. The CDR3 length is 16 residues. The trim removed 5 bases at V and 1 base at J, leaving 4 bases unmatched. Germline V gene lookup returns CDR1 MNHEY and CDR2 SMNVEV (reference sequence). The CDR3 DNA is TGTGCCAGCAGTCTAGGGACTAGCGGGGCCCAAGAGACCCAGTACTTC. Translated, it gives CASSLGTSGAQETQYF.

This clone was counted a single time. V is TRBV7-9 and J is TRBJ2-7, with D possibly being TRBD1 (6 bases). V was trimmed by 3 bases and J by 0 bases, leaving 12 bases between them. CDR1 is SEHNR and CDR2 is FQNEAQ in the germline V gene (reference sequence). The CDR3 sequence is 15 residues long. CDR3 sequence: CASSFPRQASYEQYF. The CDR3 coding sequence is TGTGCCAGCAGCTTTCCTCGACAGGCCTCCTACGAGCAGTACTTC.

The chain couples TRBV6-5 to TRBJ1-2; possibly TRBD1 for D (5 bases). Trimming shortened V by 5 bases and J by 7 bases, and 17 bases separated the two germline ends. The CDR3 runs to 14 residues. Germline CDR1 and CDR2: MNHEY and SVGAGI. For the CDR3, the DNA is TGTGCCAGCAGTATCATGGGGGAGGTGGGTGGCTACACCTTC. This sequence encodes CASSIMGEVGGYTF.

Written as DNA, the CDR3 is TGTGCCAGCAGTTATGGACAGGGGACCTACAATGAGCAGTTCTTC. Its protein product is CASSYGQGTYNEQFF. This chain uses TRBV6-5 with TRBJ2-1, with 9 bases matching TRBD1. Looked up from germline, CDR1 is MNHEY and CDR2 is SVGAGI. This CDR3 has 15 amino acids. V lost 3 bases, J lost 2 bases, and 2 bases stayed unmatched.

The rearrangement links TRBV7-9 to TRBJ2-3; 10 bases match TRBD2. J lost 0 bases, V lost 5 bases, and 8 bases had no gene match. This CDR3 is 17 amino acids long. The germline gives CDR1 SEHNR, CDR2 FQNEAQ (reference sequence). CDR3 in DNA: TGTGCCAGCAGCGCCGGGACTAGCGTGGAAAGCACAGATACGCAGTATTTT. This gives the protein CASSAGTSVESTDTQYF. The variable domain in full, completed from reference TRBV7-9 and TRBJ2-3, reads DTGVSQNPRHKITKRGQNVTFRCDPISEHNRLYWYRQTLGQGPEFLTYFQNEAQLEKSRLLSDRFSAERPKGSFSTLEIQRTEQGDSAMYLCASSAGTSVESTDTQYFGPGTRLTVL.

This clone came up once. The genes are TRBV6-5 and TRBJ2-1; D call uncertain. The CDR3 spans 14 residues. Germline CDR1 MNHEY, CDR2 SVGAGI. V was trimmed by 2 bases and J by 7 bases, leaving 12 bases between them. CDR3: CASSYVGARNEQFF. In nucleotides, the CDR3 is TGTGCCAGCAGTTACGTAGGAGCCCGGAATGAGCAGTTCTTC.

The chain uses TRBV6-6 and TRBJ1-2; D gene unclear. This CDR3 is 12 amino acids long. Germline values: CDR1 MNHNY, CDR2 SVGAGI (reference sequence). V shed 10 bases and J shed 0 bases, with 9 bases lying between them. As DNA, the CDR3 is TGTGCCATCTCCCGTACTAACTATGGCTACACCTTC. Protein product: CAISRTNYGYTF.

The genes are TRBV6-2 or TRBV6-3 and TRBJ2-3; 7 nucleotides line up with TRBD2. V trimming: 5 bases; J trimming: 1 base; junction bases outside the gene matches: 6. Per the germline V gene, CDR1 is MNHEY and CDR2 is SVGEGT. CDR3 length: 15 amino acids. The CDR3 spells CASSPTGGGTDTQYF. The DNA for the CDR3 is TGTGCCAGCAGTCCCACGGGGGGAGGCACAGATACGCAGTATTTT.

The chain's CDR3 is CSVVPGQGLGPQHF. The CDR3 DNA follows: TGCAGCGTTGTGCCGGGACAGGGGTTAGGGCCCCAGCATTTT. V usage is TRBV29-1 and J usage is TRBJ1-5; 10 bases fit TRBD1. CDR1 and CDR2 from the germline V gene are SQVTM and ANQGSEA. Losses at the gene ends were 4 bases for V and 9 bases for J; bases not matched to a gene: 9. This CDR3 is 14 amino acids long.

The J gene is TRBJ2-2, the V gene TRBV24-1; no clear D gene. Germline-derived CDR1 and CDR2 are KGHDR and SFDVKD. This CDR3 contains 14 residues. V was pared by 4 bases and J by 0 bases, with 5 bases between. CDR3 sequence reads: CATSDTPNTGELFF. The DNA for the CDR3 is TGTGCCACCAGTGACACTCCGAACACCGGGGAGCTGTTTTTT.

The chain recombines TRBV3-1 (or the pseudogene TRBV3-2) with TRBJ1-1; TRBD1 agrees at 7 bases. V shed 4 bases and J 2 bases; nucleotides not matched to a gene: 7. Germline CDR1 is LGHDT and CDR2 is YNNKEL (reference sequence). This CDR3 has 15 residues. CDR3 region: CASSPGTAINTEAFF. The CDR3 region has the DNA TGTGCCAGCAGCCCCGGGACAGCGATTAACACTGAAGCTTTCTTT.

The genes are TRBV6-1 and TRBJ1-1, with 7 bases that match TRBD1. Germline CDR1 MNHNS, CDR2 SASEGT. This CDR3 is built from 17 residues. The V and J ends lost 4 bases and 1 base, in that order; junction bases with no gene match: 12. CDR3 sequence: CASSGRQGIGPNTEAFF. As DNA, the CDR3 is TGTGCCAGCAGTGGCCGACAGGGTATTGGACCGAACACTGAAGCTTTCTTT.